The clone carrying this T cell receptor beta chain has at least ten counts. Trimming removed 0 bases at V and 0 bases at J, with 16 bases between. This CDR3 spans 18 amino acids. In germline, CDR1 is MGHRA, CDR2 YSYEKL. TCRdb analysed the RACE reads with MiXCR anew, one entry per CDR3 protein. The sample lists around 71,000 distinct CDR3 sequences; more than 8% were seen once. Time point described: patch test 1, 2 weeks after DPC sensitization. Treatment here: therapeutic diphenylcyclopropenone sensitization with weekly scalp DPC. The sample comes from a study of human T cells and chemical hapten exposure. Overall study context: In the sensitization step, 2% DPC was placed on about 2 cm by about 2 cm of upper inner arm skin.

The chain is built from TRBV4-1 and TRBJ2-3; weak D call: TRBD2 (5 bases). This receptor was identified in a woman between 40 and 55 years old with alopecia areata. Some clones in this sample may be carry-over from other donors' samples. Sequences were derived from whole blood, sampled in connection with sensitization to the hapten diphenylcyclopropenone (DPC). The CDR3 DNA sequence: TGCGCCAGCAGCCAAGATCCCCTGAGCGGAATTAGCACAGATACGCAGTATTTT. This sequence encodes CASSQDPLSGISTDTQYF.